This TCR beta chain was sequenced for a study of blood T cell repertoires in COVID-19. At the level of the study: Sample material is recorded as cDNA or gDNA derived from T cells, B-cell-depleted T cells, or PBMCs.

As originally analysed: Quantification of nucleated cells was approximated via reference gene primer amplification. Profiling relied on immunoSEQ multiplex PCR, and the TCRdb table lists in-frame clones only, not all of them. V and J calls and clone size are those listed in that table; D and trimming were worked out from the DNA. The table shows some 250,000 clones, with about 70% occurring only once. From germline, CDR1 is SQVTM and CDR2 ANQGSEA. The CDR3 contains 13 residues. V lost 4 bases and J lost 0, with 9 bases in between. The chain uses TRBV29-1 and TRBJ1-1, with D unclear. The sequenced material came from peripheral blood. The receptor's source is a woman of 80 years or more with acute or convalescent COVID-19. The CDR3 reads CSVARFMNTEAFF. The CDR3 DNA is TGCAGCGTTGCCAGGTTCATGAACACTGAAGCTTTCTTT.